The 18 T cell receptor beta chains reported below all come from one sample, sequenced in a study of patients and donors after allogeneic stem cell transplantation. TCRdb reprocessed the RT-PCR reads with MiXCR, giving one entry per CDR3 protein. In the table there are over 150,000 distinct CDR3 sequences, around 28% of which are singletons. The sample taken for sequencing was blood, either unsorted or a sorted T cell fraction (not recorded which). The origin of the receptors is a human donor who was either an allogeneic HSCT recipient or a stem cell or donor lymphocyte infusion donor (not recorded which). It is not recorded whose cells these are; they may come from a transplant donor.

The J gene is TRBJ2-5, the V gene TRBV7-2; perhaps TRBD2 as D (5 bases). CDR1 is SGHTA and CDR2 is FQGNSA in the germline V gene. The CDR3 consists of 14 residues. Trimming took off 5 bases at V and 7 bases at J, with 17 bases between the two ends. The DNA for the CDR3 is TGTGCCAGCAGCCGCGAGGGCACTACGGGGACCCAGTACTTC. This codes for CASSREGTTGTQYF. The complete variable domain, with remaining parts taken from reference TRBV7-2 and TRBJ2-5, reads GAGVSQSPSNKVTEKGKDVELRCDPISGHTALYWYRQSLGQGLEFLIYFQGNSAPDKSGLPSDRFSAERTGGSVSTLTIQRTQQEDSAVYLCASSREGTTGTQYFGPGTRLLVL.

The chain combines TRBV14 with TRBJ1-5; D is undetermined. This CDR3 region has 15 residues. Trimming took 0 bases from V and 4 from J, leaving 10 bases between them. Germline CDR1 and CDR2: SGHDN and FVKESK. CDR3 sequence: CASSQDIQPNQPQHF. In DNA form, the CDR3 reads TGTGCCAGCAGCCAAGATATTCAGCCTAATCAGCCCCAGCATTTT.

CDR3 DNA: TGCGCCAGCAGCCAATTGGAGGGACAGAGCCCGCGGGGCTACACCTTC. Translation: CASSQLEGQSPRGYTF. The rearrangement uses TRBV4-1 and TRBJ1-2, with 7 bases that match TRBD1. Germline CDR1 MGHRA, CDR2 YSYEKL. The junction had 14 bases not matched to a gene; V was cut back by 2 bases and J by 8 bases. The CDR3 runs to 16 residues.

The sample holds a few counts of this clonotype. The chain combines TRBV23-1 with TRBJ1-6; TRBD1 matches at 11 bases. TRBV23-1 is designated an ORF whose function remains uncertain. CDR3 length: 15 amino acids. V dropped 4 bases and J dropped 9; count of bases not matched to a gene: 5. The CDR3 DNA reads TGCGCCAGCAGTCGAGAGGGACAGGGGGTTTCACCCCTCCACTTT. It yields the protein CASSREGQGVSPLHF.

This chain links TRBV7-9 with TRBJ2-1, with 7 bases that match TRBD1. Germline trimming cut 6 bases from V and 4 bases from J; bases unmatched to any gene: 3. This CDR3 region has 13 residues. Germline lookup yields CDR1 SEHNR and CDR2 FQNEAQ (reference sequence). DNA of the CDR3: TGTGCCAGCAGAAAGACAGGGTACAATGAGCAGTTCTTC. Translated, it gives CASRKTGYNEQFF.

The V and J genes are TRBV7-6 and TRBJ1-1, with TRBD1 identical over 10 bases. Germline values: CDR1 SGHVS, CDR2 FNYEAQ. CDR3 length equals 16 residues. Unmatched junction bases numbered 13, after V lost 1 base and J lost 11 bases. This chain's CDR3 is CASSLVAGGTGVEAFF. The CDR3 coding sequence is TGTGCCAGCAGCTTAGTCGCTGGGGGGACAGGGGTAGAGGCTTTCTTT.

There are a few counts of this clonotype. V and J are TRBV28 and TRBJ2-7; D unresolved. V lost 4 bases to trimming and J lost 0 bases, with 10 bases between them. This CDR3 has 14 residues. Germline V gene data show CDR1 as MDHEN and CDR2 as SYDVKM. The CDR3 DNA sequence: TGTGCCAGCAGTTCCTGGGGTTACTCCTACGAGCAGTACTTC. This codes for CASSSWGYSYEQYF.

The chain links TRBV7-2 to TRBJ2-2, with D possibly matching TRBD2 (5 bases). From germline, CDR1 is SGHTA and CDR2 FQGNSA. The CDR3 consists of 14 residues. Trimming removed 4 bases at V and 5 bases at J, with 11 bases between. The CDR3 nucleotides read TGTGCCAGCAGCTCTACACGGGGAACCGGGGAGCTGTTTTTT. The encoded protein is CASSSTRGTGELFF. Full variable domain (missing parts from reference TRBV7-2 and TRBJ2-2): GAGVSQSPSNKVTEKGKDVELRCDPISGHTALYWYRQSLGQGLEFLIYFQGNSAPDKSGLPSDRFSAERTGGSVSTLTIQRTQQEDSAVYLCASSSTRGTGELFFGEGSRLTVL.

The V call is TRBV30, the J call TRBJ1-4; D call uncertain. The V end was cut by 4 bases, the J end by 8 bases, with 11 bases between. Per the germline V gene, CDR1 is GTSNPN and CDR2 is SVGIG (reference sequence). The CDR3 runs 12 residues. The chain's CDR3 is CAWTKWTEKLFF. Written as DNA, the CDR3 is TGTGCCTGGACCAAATGGACCGAAAAACTGTTTTTT.

The V gene is TRBV5-1, the J gene TRBJ2-2; 9 bases map to TRBD2. CDR3 length equals 15 residues. The V gene's germline CDR1 is SGHRS and CDR2 YFSETQ. The V gene end was trimmed by 3 bases and the J gene end by 3 bases; junction bases not matched to a gene: 3. In DNA, the CDR3 is TGCGCCAGCAGCTGGACTAGCGAGCACACCGGGGAGCTGTTTTTT. Its protein is CASSWTSEHTGELFF.

This clonotype appeared many times. The chain links TRBV20-1 to TRBJ1-2; D is perhaps TRBD1 (6 bases). This CDR3 has 14 residues. V dropped 1 base and J dropped 1 base, with 10 bases sitting between them. Germline CDR1 and CDR2: DFQATT and SNEGSKA (reference sequence). The DNA of the CDR3 is TGCAGTGCTAGAGGTTCACAGGGTAACTATGGCTACACCTTC. Protein: CSARGSQGNYGYTF.

This clonotype showed up just a few times. V is TRBV6-5 and J is TRBJ2-5, with D possibly being TRBD2 (5 bases). The CDR3 totals 13 residues. Germline loops: CDR1 MNHEY, CDR2 SVGAGI. V was trimmed by 5 bases and J by 9 bases, leaving 16 bases between them. CDR3 amino acids: CASSGLLTAPQYF. DNA of the CDR3: TGTGCCAGCAGTGGACTGCTAACGGCACCCCAGTACTTC.

The chain uses TRBV6-5 and TRBJ2-1; the D gene is possibly TRBD2 (5 bases). V was shortened by 6 bases and J by 7 bases, with 22 bases between the two germline ends. CDR3 length: 16 amino acids. Germline values: CDR1 MNHEY, CDR2 SVGAGI. CDR3 loop: CASSRGLVQTENEQFF. The CDR3 DNA is TGTGCCAGCAGCCGCGGGCTCGTACAAACGGAAAATGAGCAGTTCTTC.

This chain links TRBV7-9 with TRBJ1-6; D ambiguous. This CDR3 region has 15 residues. CDR1 and CDR2 (germline): SEHNR, FQNEAQ (reference sequence). Trimming removed 6 bases from V and 9 bases from J, with 18 bases in between. The CDR3 nucleotides are TGTGCCAGCAGTACCTCGGGAGGGCTAGGTTCACCCCTCCACTTT. It is translated as CASSTSGGLGSPLHF.

This clonotype showed up just a few times. The chain carries TRBV12-3 or TRBV12-4 and TRBJ2-3; D gene ambiguous. V lost 6 bases to trimming and J lost 3 bases, with 13 bases between them. The CDR3 has 14 amino acids. CDR3 sequence (DNA): TGTGCCAGCAGCCCAAGGTTCGGGACAGATACGCAGTATTTT. Encoded protein: CASSPRFGTDTQYF.

The sample holds a few counts of this clonotype. The genes are TRBV7-2 and TRBJ1-5; D uncertain. Germline CDR1 is SGHTA and CDR2 is FQGNSA. This CDR3 is built from 15 residues. Deletions cut 5 bases from V and 0 bases from J, with 11 bases between. For the CDR3, the DNA is TGTGCCAGCAGCCAAAGCTTTTATAGCAATCAGCCCCAGCATTTT. It yields the protein CASSQSFYSNQPQHF.

This clonotype was observed at least ten times. This chain uses TRBV2 with TRBJ1-4; no reliable D call. The V and J ends lost 5 bases and 4 bases respectively, with 8 bases between them. From germline, CDR1 is SNHLY and CDR2 FYNNEI. The CDR3 is made up of 13 amino acids. CDR3 sequence (DNA): TGTGCCAGCAGTCCACCTCATAATGAAAAACTGTTTTTT. The encoded protein is CASSPPHNEKLFF.

There are a few counts of this clonotype. The CDR3 region is CSATTGDQPQHF. CDR3 DNA sequence: TGCAGTGCGACTACAGGAGATCAGCCCCAGCATTTT. The chain recombines TRBV20-1 with TRBJ1-5; D may be TRBD1 (5 bases). CDR1 is DFQATT and CDR2 is SNEGSKA in the germline V gene (reference sequence). This CDR3 has 12 residues. Trimming shortened V by 6 bases and J by 5 bases, and 11 bases separated the two germline ends.